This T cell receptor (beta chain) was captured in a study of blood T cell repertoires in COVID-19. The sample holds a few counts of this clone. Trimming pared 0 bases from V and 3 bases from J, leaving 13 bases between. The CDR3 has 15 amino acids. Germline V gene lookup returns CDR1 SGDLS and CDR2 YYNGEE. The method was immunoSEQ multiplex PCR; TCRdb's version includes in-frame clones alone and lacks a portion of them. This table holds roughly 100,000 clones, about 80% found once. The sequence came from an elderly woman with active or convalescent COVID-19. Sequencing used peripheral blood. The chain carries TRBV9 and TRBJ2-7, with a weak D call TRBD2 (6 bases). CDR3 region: CASSVELASVYEQYF. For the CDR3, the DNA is TGTGCCAGCAGCGTAGAACTAGCTTCCGTCTACGAGCAGTACTTC.